The 28 T cell receptor beta chains listed next were all sequenced from one sample in a study of T cells in Graves' hyperthyroidism and ophthalmopathy (dated by TCRdb to about 2019). Preparation of the library involved multiplex PCR. Reads for this sample came from an Illumina HiSeq 2000. The TCR beta CDR3 regions were amplified from RNA transcripts. For the first round of RT-PCR on the TCR CDR3, the HTBI primer set was used together with the Qiagen OneStep RT-PCR kit. TCRdb reanalyzed the raw reads on its own, using fastp at Q25 for trimming and MiXCR for clone calling, and kept in-frame beta chains. For every CDR3 protein sequence, its rows merge into one entry that carries the most common genes and DNA. The sample table lists 650,000 to 750,000 distinct CDR3 sequences, around 15% of them with a count of one. The top ten constitute roughly a tenth of the sample. Input material: blood. The receptors stem from a woman under 30 with Graves' hyperthyroidism.

This clonotype came up many times. This sequence joins TRBV6-1 and TRBJ2-1, with 9 bases matching TRBD1. The germline V gene encodes CDR1 MNHNS and CDR2 SASEGT. The CDR3 runs to 15 residues. Trimming at V came to 7 bases and at J to 7 bases, leaving 11 bases not matched to a gene. The CDR3 DNA reads as TGTGCCAGCACCAAGGGGACAGGGATCGCAAATGAGCAGTTCTTC. Translation gives CASTKGTGIANEQFF.

This clonotype was observed a handful of times. This chain joins TRBV6-1 and TRBJ1-5; a weak D match, TRBD1 (5 bases). This CDR3 has 15 residues. Germline CDR1 reads MNHNS; CDR2 reads SASEGT. With 4 bases removed from V and 2 bases from J, the gap between germline ends came to 12 bases. In DNA, the CDR3 is TGTGCCAGCAGTGTATGGCGGGGACGCAATCAGCCCCAGCATTTT. Its translation: CASSVWRGRNQPQHF.

V is TRBV5-1 and J is TRBJ2-4, with 8 bases matching TRBD2. CDR1 SGHRS and CDR2 YFSETQ come from the germline V gene. This CDR3 has 16 residues. The J segment lost 3 bases and the V segment lost 0 bases, leaving 5 bases of the junction unmatched. CDR3 protein: CASSLELGRVKNIQYF. The CDR3 coding sequence is TGCGCCAGCAGCTTGGAGCTCGGGAGGGTCAAAAACATTCAGTACTTC.

The chain recombines TRBV6-2 or TRBV6-3 with TRBJ2-1; 12 bases agree with TRBD2. The V segment lost 3 bases and the J segment 9 bases; nucleotides outside the gene matches: 9. Germline-derived CDR1 and CDR2 are MNHEY and SVGEGT. This CDR3 comprises 16 residues. The CDR3 is CASSYYLAGGSGEQFF. The CDR3, as DNA: TGTGCCAGCAGTTATTACCTAGCGGGAGGGTCCGGTGAGCAGTTCTTC.

This clonotype was seen ten or more times. The V call is TRBV18, the J call TRBJ1-1; no reliable D call. This CDR3 is built from 12 residues. CDR1 KGHSH and CDR2 LQKENI come from the germline V gene. Trimming removed 5 bases at V and 5 bases at J, with 9 bases between. For the CDR3, the DNA is TGTGCCAGCTCAGAAGGGCAGACTGAAGCTTTCTTT. Translated, it gives CASSEGQTEAFF.

J is TRBJ2-1 and V is TRBV4-1, with TRBD1 as a possible D gene (5 bases). The germline V and J ends were trimmed by 4 bases and 7 bases, with 29 bases remaining between them. Per the germline V gene, CDR1 is MGHRA and CDR2 is YSYEKL. The CDR3 sequence is 19 residues long. CDR3 region: CASSPSWGLPNRKRNEQFF. CDR3 nucleotide sequence: TGCGCCAGCAGCCCTTCGTGGGGCCTACCGAACAGAAAAAGGAATGAGCAGTTCTTC.

This clonotype was seen repeatedly, ten times or more. The junction does not match germline at one end; this may be a read error. The V and J genes are TRBV5-1 and TRBJ1-1; no clear D. CDR1 and CDR2 (germline): SGHRS, YFSETQ. The CDR3 spans 15 residues. The CDR3 region is CASRLGSRGDTEAFF. The DNA of the CDR3 is TGCGCCAGCAGATTGGGATCCCGGGGAGACACTGAAGCTTTCTTT.

The chain links TRBV9 to TRBJ2-3, with 9 bases matching TRBD1. Per germline, CDR1 SGDLS and CDR2 YYNGEE. V gave up 1 base and J gave up 0 bases; unmatched junction bases: 9. There are 18 residues in the CDR3. CDR3 region: CASSVFGQGTESTDTQYF. CDR3 nucleotide sequence: TGTGCCAGCAGCGTATTCGGACAGGGGACAGAAAGCACAGATACGCAGTATTTT.

The table lists this clonotype with many counts. The rearrangement joins TRBV28 to TRBJ2-7; D is possibly TRBD1 (6 bases). Germline V gene sequence: CDR1 MDHEN, CDR2 SYDVKM. V was cut by 5 bases and J by 6 bases, with 14 bases left in between. CDR3 length: 13 amino acids. This CDR3 is CASSTRGGREQYF. DNA for the CDR3: TGTGCCAGCAGTACCCGAGGGGGTCGCGAGCAGTACTTC.

This clonotype has only a few counts. At one of its ends the junction is not consistent with the germline gene, which may arise from a read error. V and J are TRBV6-1 and TRBJ2-1, with TRBD2 as a possible D gene (5 bases). Germline V gene sequence: CDR1 MNHNS, CDR2 SASEGT. The CDR3 consists of 17 residues. CDR3 sequence reads: CACSGTGGPSSYNEQFF. The CDR3 DNA sequence: TGTGCCTGCAGTGGCACTGGAGGCCCTAGCTCCTACAATGAGCAGTTCTTC.

This clonotype was counted at least ten times. V and J are TRBV12-5 and TRBJ1-5, with D possibly being TRBD1 (5 bases). Looked up from germline, CDR1 is LGHNT and CDR2 is FRNRAP. The V and J ends lost 6 bases and 2 bases respectively, with 8 bases between them. The CDR3 extends over 13 amino acids. CDR3 in DNA: TGTGCTAGTGGCGGGGGGGGCAATCAGCCCCAGCATTTT. Its protein is CASGGGGNQPQHF.

V is TRBV15 and J is TRBJ2-1; 10 bases map to TRBD1. Looked up from germline, CDR1 is LNHNV and CDR2 is YYDKDF (reference sequence). The CDR3 sequence is 15 residues long. V shed 3 bases, J shed 7 bases, and the junction held 6 bases outside the gene matches. CDR3 residues: CATSSLSGQGNEQFF. CDR3 bases: TGTGCCACCAGCAGCCTCTCGGGACAGGGGAATGAGCAGTTCTTC.

Only a few counts were recorded for this clonotype. This sequence joins TRBV10-1 and TRBJ2-1, with D possibly being TRBD1 or TRBD2 (5 bases each). Germline values: CDR1 WNHNN, CDR2 SYGVQD (reference sequence). The ends were cut back, 0 bases at V and 8 bases at J, with 8 bases in the middle. This CDR3 has 13 amino acids. The CDR3 DNA sequence: TGCGCCAGCAGTGAGTCGGGGGTCGATGAGCAGTTCTTC. Its translation: CASSESGVDEQFF.

This clonotype was seen at least ten times. The gene calls are TRBV11-3 and TRBJ2-5; the D call may be TRBD1 or TRBD2 (5 bases each). The germline gives CDR1 SGHNT, CDR2 YENEEA. There are 15 residues in the CDR3. V was pared by 1 base and J by 5 bases, with 14 bases between. Here the CDR3 DNA reads TGTGCCAGCAGCTTAGGCCGGGACGGGATGGAGACCCAGTACTTC. Its protein is CASSLGRDGMETQYF. Complete variable domain (other parts from reference TRBV11-3 and TRBJ2-5): EAGVVQSPRYKIIEKKQPVAFWCNPISGHNTLYWYLQNLGQGPELLIRYENEEAVDDSQLPKDRFSAERLKGVDSTLKIQPAELGDSAVYLCASSLGRDGMETQYFGPGTRLLVL.

This clonotype was observed at least ten times. The chain is built from TRBV7-8 and TRBJ2-1, with a weak D call TRBD2 (6 bases). The CDR3 contains 17 residues. Germline V gene data show CDR1 as SGHVS and CDR2 as FQNEAQ. V was cut by 1 base and J by 4 bases, with 17 bases left in between. This CDR3 reads CASSLVSGSGGYNEQFF. Written as DNA, the CDR3 is TGTGCCAGCAGCTTAGTCTCTGGATCCGGGGGTTACAATGAGCAGTTCTTC.

Many counts were recorded for this clonotype. The chain links TRBV7-2 to TRBJ2-4; a weak D match, TRBD1 (6 bases). V shed 2 bases and J shed 3 bases, with 20 bases lying between them. This CDR3 comprises 18 residues. Germline CDR1 SGHTA, CDR2 FQGNSA. The CDR3 sequence is CASSLFGPGAVVKNIQYF. The CDR3 DNA follows: TGTGCCAGCAGCTTATTTGGTCCAGGGGCGGTTGTCAAAAACATTCAGTACTTC.

This clonotype was found many times. The chain combines TRBV15 with TRBJ2-7; no clear D. Germline V gives CDR1 LNHNV, CDR2 YYDKDF (reference sequence). V was shortened by 1 base and J by 8 bases, with 24 bases between the two germline ends. The CDR3 covers 17 residues. CDR3 in DNA: TGTGCCACCAGCAGAGGTTATTTCGTCAGGAGAGCTACGCAGCAGTACTTC. Its translation: CATSRGYFVRRATQQYF. The variable domain in full, completed from reference TRBV15 and TRBJ2-7, reads DAMVIQNPRYQVTQFGKPVTLSCSQTLNHNVMYWYQQKSSQAPKLLFHYYDKDFNNEADTPDNFQSRRPNTSFCFLDIRSPGLGDTAMYLCATSRGYFVRRATQQYFGPGTRLTVT.

This clonotype has a count of ten or more. The V gene is TRBV7-2, the J gene TRBJ2-7, with D perhaps TRBD2 (5 bases). V gave up 1 base and J gave up 3 bases, with 13 bases separating them. The CDR3 contains 15 residues. The germline gives CDR1 SGHTA, CDR2 FQGNSA. CDR3 bases: TGTGCCAGCAGCTTAGAGGCGGGCCCGTTCTACGAGCAGTACTTC. Translation: CASSLEAGPFYEQYF.

The CDR3 reads CAISDTSGYNEQFF. The CDR3 bases are TGTGCCATCAGTGATACTAGCGGTTACAATGAGCAGTTCTTC. The rearrangement joins TRBV10-3 to TRBJ2-1; the match to TRBD2 covers 8 bases. The J segment lost 4 bases and the V segment lost 3 bases, leaving 2 bases of the junction unmatched. The germline V gene encodes CDR1 ENHRY and CDR2 SYGVKD. The CDR3 consists of 14 residues.

In this sample, this clonotype turned up many times. The rearrangement uses TRBV30 and TRBJ2-1; D may match TRBD1 or TRBD2 (5 bases each). V gave up 5 bases and J gave up 7 bases, with 21 bases separating them. The CDR3 contains 15 residues. Germline V gene data show CDR1 as GTSNPN and CDR2 as SVGIG (reference sequence). The CDR3 DNA reads TGTGCCTGGCTACCGGGACCCGCAACTCGGAATGAGCAGTTCTTC. Its protein is CAWLPGPATRNEQFF. Full variable domain (missing parts from reference TRBV30 and TRBJ2-1): SQTIHQWPATLVQPVGSPLSLECTVEGTSNPNLYWYRQAAGRGLQLLFYSVGIGQISSEVPQNLSASRPQDRQFILSSKKLLLSDSGFYLCAWLPGPATRNEQFFGPGTRLTVL.

The chain recombines TRBV12-3 or TRBV12-4 with TRBJ2-4; 8 positions agree with TRBD2. This CDR3 region has 16 residues. V lost 6 bases, J lost 2 bases, and 9 bases stayed unmatched. CDR3 sequence reads: CASSQMGLVSKNIQYF. As DNA, the CDR3 is TGTGCCAGCAGCCAAATGGGACTAGTTTCCAAAAACATTCAGTACTTC.

The table lists this clonotype with many counts. The junction and the germline gene differ at one end; a read error may be behind it. The chain joins TRBV9 to TRBJ2-7; the D gene could be TRBD1 or TRBD2 (5 bases each). Germline CDR1 reads SGDLS; CDR2 reads YYNGEE. This CDR3 has 14 residues. The CDR3 sequence: CASSNGTASSEQYF. In DNA form, the CDR3 reads TGTGCCAGCAGCAACGGGACGGCTTCCTCCGAGCAGTACTTC.

This clonotype appeared once. This rearrangement joins TRBV3-1 to TRBJ2-1; the match to TRBD2 covers 11 bases. Germline V gene sequence: CDR1 LGHDT, CDR2 YNNKEL (reference sequence). The CDR3 runs 17 residues. Trimming removed 0 bases from V and 5 bases from J; junction bases left unmatched: 6. In DNA, the CDR3 is TGTGCCAGCAGCCAAGATCTTGGGACTAGCGGAAACAATGAGCAGTTCTTC. Amino acid sequence: CASSQDLGTSGNNEQFF.

This clonotype came up many times. The chain is built from TRBV11-2 and TRBJ2-5; 9 bases align to TRBD2. The CDR3 covers 16 residues. Germline lookup yields CDR1 SGHAT and CDR2 FQNNGV. V lost 5 bases to trimming and J lost 0 bases; unmatched junction nucleotides: 7. The DNA for the CDR3 is TGTGCCAGCAGCGAGCGTGGACTAGCGTACCAAGAGACCCAGTACTTC. It yields the protein CASSERGLAYQETQYF.

This chain connects TRBV6-1 to TRBJ1-5, with D possibly matching TRBD1 (6 bases). CDR3 size: 16 residues. Deletions cut 2 bases from V and 0 bases from J, with 11 bases between. Germline V gene lookup returns CDR1 MNHNS and CDR2 SASEGT. The CDR3 region is CASSESPGDSNQPQHF. In DNA, the CDR3 is TGTGCCAGCAGTGAAAGTCCAGGGGATAGCAATCAGCCCCAGCATTTT.

About this clonotype itself: At one end the junction does not follow the germline gene, possibly because of a read error. This rearrangement joins TRBV2 to TRBJ2-7; D may be TRBD1 or TRBD2 (5 bases each). CDR1 SNHLY and CDR2 FYNNEI come from the germline V gene. The CDR3 runs 10 residues. The DNA of the CDR3 is TGTGCCAGCAGATTAGGGGCCGAGGGTTTC. As protein: CASRLGAEGF. Combining the CDR3 with reference TRBV2 and TRBJ2-7 gives the whole variable domain EPEVTQTPSHQVTQMGQEVILRCVPISNHLYFYWYRQILGQKVEFLVSFYNNEISEKSEIFDDQFSVERPDGSNFTLKIRSTKLEDSAMYFCASRLGAEGFGPGTRLTVT.

Many counts were recorded for this clonotype. The rearrangement links TRBV28 to TRBJ2-5, with D maybe TRBD1 (7 bases). From germline, CDR1 is MDHEN and CDR2 SYDVKM. Deletions cut 4 bases from V and 5 bases from J, with 17 bases between. This CDR3 region has 15 residues. The CDR3 spells CASSSLTGRWETQYF. DNA of the CDR3: TGTGCCAGCAGTTCCCTGACAGGGAGGTGGGAGACCCAGTACTTC.

In the case of this clonotype: This is likely a read error, given that the CDR3 carries no conserved phenylalanine or tryptophan at its end. This chain connects TRBV20-1 to TRBJ2-1; 15 positions match TRBD2. Per germline, CDR1 DFQATT and CDR2 SNEGSKA (reference sequence). The CDR3 is made up of 18 amino acids. The ends lost 6 bases at V and 2 bases at J; junction bases unmatched: 11. For the CDR3, the DNA is TGCAGTGCAATTCCCGGGACTAGCGGGAGGAGACCCTACAATGAGCAGTTCCTC. Translated, it gives CSAIPGTSGRRPYNEQFL.